The rows below give T cell receptor beta chains drawn from one sample of a study of blood T cell repertoires in COVID-19. TCRdb keeps only in-frame clones here, not all; method: immunoSEQ multiplex PCR. The table shows fewer than 45,000 clones, with 85% to 90% occurring only once. The sequencing sample was made of peripheral blood. Source of these receptors: a human donor in a cohort sampled during active COVID-19. Both conserved end residues are part of each CDR3. D genes are given only for firm matches. Clone size is given for some rows only: seen once, a few or many times, or a class if the clone is expanded.

cdr3_length	clone_size	v_call	d_call	j_call	cdr3_aa	cdr3_nt
14	.	TRBV21-1	.	TRBJ2-7	CASSKRGKTYEQYF	TGTGCCAGCAGCAAAAGGGGCAAGACCTACGAGCAGTACTTC
15	.	TRBV24-1	.	TRBJ2-1	CATSGPPTTGNEQFF	TGTGCCACCAGTGGTCCCCCAACCACGGGGAATGAGCAGTTCTTC
14	.	TRBV5-1	.	TRBJ1-2	CASSPTATTGGYTF	TGCGCCAGCAGCCCGACTGCAACGACAGGTGGCTACACCTTC
17	.	TRBV5-1	TRBD2	TRBJ2-1	CASSSLAGGSSYNEQFF	TGCGCCAGCAGCTCGCTAGCGGGAGGGAGTTCCTACAATGAGCAGTTCTTC
13	.	TRBV10-1	.	TRBJ1-3	CASSGQGGNTIYF	TGCGCCAGCAGTGGACAAGGAGGAAACACCATATATTTT
15	.	TRBV4-2	TRBD1	TRBJ2-7	CASSQGPGGVYEQYF	TGTGCCAGTAGCCAAGGGCCAGGGGGCGTCTACGAGCAGTACTTC
12	few	TRBV6-6	.	TRBJ1-4	CASSPREEKLFF	TGTGCCAGCAGTCCGCGAGAGGAAAAACTGTTTTTT
16	.	TRBV5-8	.	TRBJ2-2	CASSLLPFPRTGELFF	TGTGCCAGCAGCTTGTTGCCTTTCCCTAGGACCGGGGAGCTGTTTTTT
15	.	TRBV10-1	.	TRBJ1-6	CASSESGQGNSPLHF	TGCGCCAGCAGTGAGTCGGGGCAGGGTAATTCACCCCTCCACTTT
18	.	TRBV9	TRBD2	TRBJ2-2	CASSPRAGAGGLIGELFF	TGTGCCAGCAGCCCCCGAGCCGGGGCGGGGGGGCTTATCGGGGAGCTGTTTTTT
14	.	TRBV7-3	.	TRBJ1-1	CASSTHSPNTEAFF	TGTGCCAGCAGCACACATTCTCCGAACACTGAAGCTTTCTTT
13	.	TRBV10-3	TRBD1	TRBJ1-5	CAIREGAGQPQHF	TGTGCCATCAGGGAGGGGGCCGGCCAGCCCCAGCATTTT
15	once	TRBV5-1	.	TRBJ2-2	CASSFDRGNTGELFF	TGCGCCAGCAGCTTTGATAGGGGGAACACCGGGGAGCTGTTTTTT
15	.	TRBV6-5	TRBD1	TRBJ1-1	CASSSLTGFLSEAFF	TGTGCCAGCAGTTCATTGACAGGGTTCTTATCTGAAGCTTTCTTT
14	few	TRBV24-1	.	TRBJ1-5	CATSDNNGHQPQHF	TGTGCCACCAGTGACAATAACGGTCATCAGCCCCAGCATTTT
15	.	TRBV7-2	TRBD1	TRBJ2-5	CASSPSDRGQGTQYF	TGTGCCAGCAGCCCCTCGGACAGGGGCCAAGGGACCCAGTACTTC
15	.	TRBV7-3	.	TRBJ2-1	CASSLGIASDNEQFF	TGTGCCAGCAGCTTAGGAATAGCGTCGGACAATGAGCAGTTCTTC
13	.	TRBV14	.	TRBJ2-7	CASSQVRGREQYF	TGTGCCAGCAGCCAAGTTCGGGGTCGCGAGCAGTACTTC
15	.	TRBV9	.	TRBJ2-3	CASSVTRGSTDTQYF	TGTGCCAGCAGCGTAACAAGGGGAAGCACAGATACGCAGTATTTT
13	.	TRBV25-1	.	TRBJ1-1	CASSESLNTEAFF	TGTGCCAGCAGTGAATCTTTGAACACTGAAGCTTTCTTT
15	.	TRBV7-2	TRBD1	TRBJ2-7	CASSSFTGTGYEQYF	TGTGCCAGCAGCTCATTTACCGGGACAGGCTACGAGCAGTACTTC
13	.	TRBV2	.	TRBJ2-5	CASSGNRDETQYF	TGTGCCAGCAGTGGTAACAGGGATGAGACCCAGTACTTC
15	.	TRBV18	TRBD2	TRBJ2-7	CASSPGTSGDYEQYF	TGTGCCAGCTCACCGGGGACTAGCGGTGACTACGAGCAGTACTTC
14	.	TRBV29-1	.	TRBJ1-1	CSSKPDTGNTEAFF	TGCAGCTCCAAGCCGGACACGGGGAACACTGAAGCTTTCTTT
12	.	TRBV5-1	.	TRBJ2-7	CASSLGQGEQYF	TGCGCCAGCAGCTTGGGGCAGGGCGAGCAGTACTTC
15	.	TRBV6-5	TRBD2	TRBJ2-7	CASSPRGGSSYEQYF	TGTGCCAGCAGTCCGCGGGGGGGGAGCTCCTACGAGCAGTACTTC
18	.	TRBV5-6	TRBD2	TRBJ2-3	CASSSHLNLAGGPYTQYF	TGTGCCAGCAGCTCGCACCTGAACTTAGCGGGGGGGCCGTATACGCAGTATTTT
15	.	TRBV6-5	TRBD1	TRBJ1-4	CASSSRQGLNEKLFF	TGTGCCAGCAGTTCACGACAGGGTCTTAATGAAAAACTGTTTTTT
14	.	TRBV10-1	TRBD1	TRBJ1-5	CASSGGQGRQPQHF	TGCGCCAGCAGTGGCGGACAGGGCCGGCAGCCCCAGCATTTT
14	.	TRBV7-2	TRBD2	TRBJ2-1	CASSSGLAGGIQFF	TGTGCCAGCAGCTCCGGACTAGCGGGGGGGATTCAGTTCTTC